Each of the 12 T cell receptor beta chains below was sequenced from the same sample in a study of blood T cell repertoires in COVID-19. TCRdb keeps only in-frame clones here, not all; method: immunoSEQ multiplex PCR. The table has about 75,000 clones, more than 75% seen once. The sequenced sample was peripheral blood. The receptors shown here come from a human donor in a cohort sampled during active COVID-19.

This clone was observed a few times. The genes are TRBV7-8 and TRBJ1-1; tentative D call: TRBD1 (5 bases). Germline V gene data show CDR1 as SGHVS and CDR2 as FQNEAQ. Deletions cut 1 base from V and 0 bases from J, with 9 bases between. The CDR3 length is 15 residues. The CDR3, as DNA: TGTGCCAGCAGCTTAGAGACAGTATTGAACACTGAAGCTTTCTTT. Amino acid sequence: CASSLETVLNTEAFF.

This chain connects TRBV19 to TRBJ1-3; no reliable D call. The CDR3 length is 14 residues. Germline V gene lookup returns CDR1 LNHDA and CDR2 SQIVND (reference sequence). The V and J ends lost 6 bases and 0 bases respectively, with 9 bases between them. The CDR3 reads CASSQSYSGNTIYF. The CDR3 DNA reads as TGTGCCAGTAGCCAAAGCTACTCTGGAAACACCATATATTTT.

The chain has TRBV27 and TRBJ1-1; the D gene is possibly TRBD1 (5 bases). Germline V gives CDR1 MNHEY, CDR2 SMNVEV (reference sequence). V lost 5 bases to trimming and J lost 1 base, with 17 bases between them. This CDR3 is built from 16 residues. CDR3: CASSMNRSWRNTEAFF. The CDR3 region has the DNA TGTGCCAGCAGTATGAACAGGTCCTGGAGGAACACTGAAGCTTTCTTT.

The chain carries TRBV2 and TRBJ1-6; 9 positions match TRBD1. The CDR3 contains 14 residues. V shed 4 bases and J 7 bases; nucleotides not matched to a gene: 2. CDR1 SNHLY and CDR2 FYNNEI come from the germline V gene. The CDR3 protein is CASSGDRVNSPLHF. DNA of the CDR3: TGTGCCAGCAGTGGGGACAGGGTGAATTCACCCCTCCACTTT.

V gene TRBV11-3 combines with J gene TRBJ2-1; D might be TRBD1 (6 bases). Looked up from germline, CDR1 is SGHNT and CDR2 is YENEEA. Trimming left V 5 bases short and J 2 bases short, with 10 bases between. CDR3 length: 14 residues. The DNA of the CDR3 is TGTGCCAGCAGCGCACAGGGCCCCTACAATGAGCAGTTCTTC. Protein product: CASSAQGPYNEQFF.

The J gene is TRBJ2-6, the V gene TRBV25-1; possible D gene TRBD1, 6 bases. The germline gives CDR1 MGHDK, CDR2 SYGVNS. The CDR3 has 16 amino acids. V gave up 11 bases and J gave up 0 bases, with 17 bases separating them. CDR3 region: CASKGQSSSGANVLTF. CDR3 DNA: TGTGCCTCAAAAGGACAGTCAAGCTCTGGGGCCAACGTCCTGACTTTC.

This clone appeared a single time. V usage is TRBV5-1 and J usage is TRBJ2-1; TRBD2 agrees at 7 bases. After removal of 0 bases from V and 4 bases from J, the junction contained 4 bases not matched to a gene. CDR3 size: 15 residues. Looked up from germline, CDR1 is SGHRS and CDR2 is YFSETQ. As DNA, the CDR3 is TGCGCCAGCAGCTTGGGAGCGGGGATATACAATGAGCAGTTCTTC. It specifies CASSLGAGIYNEQFF.

The CDR3 region has the DNA TGTGCCAGCAGCTTATCCCCGGCCGGGGGGCCCTACGAGCAGTACTTC. Its translation: CASSLSPAGGPYEQYF. The rearrangement uses TRBV7-2 and TRBJ2-7; TRBD2 might be the D (7 bases). The CDR3 has 16 residues. Germline CDR1 reads SGHTA; CDR2 reads FQGNSA. The ends were cut back, 2 bases at V and 2 bases at J, with 16 bases in the middle.

The chain carries TRBV6-6 and TRBJ2-5; D may be TRBD2 (5 bases). The CDR3 has 12 residues. Germline CDR1 is MNHNY and CDR2 is SVGAGI (reference sequence). Trimming removed 8 bases from V and 3 bases from J, with 10 bases in between. This CDR3 is CASQTTKETQYF. CDR3 in DNA: TGTGCCAGCCAGACTACAAAAGAGACCCAGTACTTC.

In its sample, this clone ranks as medium-sized. The genes are TRBV18 and TRBJ2-1, with a possible D match to TRBD2 (5 bases). CDR3 length equals 16 residues. The germline V gene has CDR1 KGHSH and CDR2 LQKENI. V lost 8 bases and J lost 6, with 23 bases in between. CDR3 nucleotide sequence: TGTGCCAGCGCAGGAGGAAGAAGGGCCGGAACCAATGAGCAGTTCTTC. It is translated as CASAGGRRAGTNEQFF.

This clone was recorded only once. The chain links TRBV7-3 to TRBJ1-1; no definite D call. Germline loops: CDR1 SGHTA, CDR2 FQGTGA. The CDR3 runs to 13 residues. V gave up 5 bases and J gave up 5 bases, with 12 bases separating them. The chain's CDR3 is CASSTRRNTEAFF. The DNA of the CDR3 is TGTGCCAGCAGCACACGGAGAAATACTGAAGCTTTCTTT.

This clone showed up just once. This chain links TRBV10-2 with TRBJ2-1, with a tentative D call TRBD2 (6 bases). V lost 0 bases, J lost 9 bases, and 12 bases lay in between. Looked up from germline, CDR1 is WSHSY and CDR2 is SAAADI. This CDR3 has 14 residues. CDR3 residues: CASSESLRRGEQFF. The CDR3 DNA sequence: TGCGCCAGCAGTGAGTCGTTGAGGAGGGGTGAGCAGTTCTTC.